The 2 T cell receptor beta chains below were found in one sample sequenced in a study of tumor-infiltrating lymphocytes in primary liver carcinoma. Priming with a constant-region primer yielded TCR beta cDNA from about 480 ng total RNA. Slightly modified ARM-PCR, run as three nested multiplex PCR rounds, produced the TCR beta libraries. The study ran its first two PCR rounds for roughly 9 cycles each, using TRBV1-TRBV30 forward primers and a C-beta reverse primer. TCRdb reprocessed the multiplex PCR reads with MiXCR, giving one entry per CDR3 protein. The sample consists of roughly 120,000 distinct CDR3 sequences, around 70% of them appearing once. Co-extraction of both nucleic acids (RNA and DNA) used roughly 19-33 mg of unsorted bulk tissue. The specimen sequenced was tumor-adjacent normal liver tissue. These receptors were collected from a woman aged 55-75 years with primary liver carcinoma and hepatitis B virus infection.

As regards this clonotype: This may be a read error, as it is one base from a much larger clone. V and J are TRBV7-9 and TRBJ2-3; D possibly corresponds to TRBD1 (6 bases). Looked up from germline, CDR1 is SEHNR and CDR2 is FQNEAQ (reference sequence). The CDR3 extends over 16 amino acids. As DNA, the CDR3 is TGTGCCAACAGCCCCCCCCCAGGGGAGTCCACAGATACGCAGTATTTT. Its translation is CANSPPPGESTDTQYF.

The gene calls are TRBV11-2 and TRBJ2-5; 8 positions match TRBD1. Germline V lookup: CDR1 SGHAT, CDR2 FQNNGV. There are 14 residues in the CDR3. V shed 5 bases, J shed 5 bases, and the junction held 7 bases outside the gene matches. The CDR3 DNA reads as TGTGCCAGCAGCCGAGTGGACAGGGATGAGACCCAGTACTTC. This translates into CASSRVDRDETQYF. Using reference TRBV11-2 and TRBJ2-5 for the parts outside the CDR3, the full variable domain is EAGVAQSPRYKIIEKRQSVAFWCNPISGHATLYWYQQILGQGPKLLIQFQNNGVVDDSQLPKDRFSAERLKGVDSTLKIQPAKLEDSAVYLCASSRVDRDETQYFGPGTRLLVL.